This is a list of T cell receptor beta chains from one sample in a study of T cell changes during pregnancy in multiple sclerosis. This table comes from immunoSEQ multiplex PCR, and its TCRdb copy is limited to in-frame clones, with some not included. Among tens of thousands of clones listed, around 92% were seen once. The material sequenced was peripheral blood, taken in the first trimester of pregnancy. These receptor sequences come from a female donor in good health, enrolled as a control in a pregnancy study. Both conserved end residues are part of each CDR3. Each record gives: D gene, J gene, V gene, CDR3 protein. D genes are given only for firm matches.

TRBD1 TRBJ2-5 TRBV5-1 CASRGTGGLETQYF
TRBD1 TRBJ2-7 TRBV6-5 CASSPRQGAVGEQYF
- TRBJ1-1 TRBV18 CASSPSQGIEAFF
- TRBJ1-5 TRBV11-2 CASSFSGVSNQPQHF
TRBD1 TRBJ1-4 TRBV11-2 CASSLDRGTGREKLFF
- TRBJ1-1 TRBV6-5 CASSISGVVNTEAFF
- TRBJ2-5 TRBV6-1 CASSEGERVFQETQYF
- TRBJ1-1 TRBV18 CASSPTGGRTEAFF
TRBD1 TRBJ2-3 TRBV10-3 CAISRGQGTDTQYF
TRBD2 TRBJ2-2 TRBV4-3 CASRKGPTSGSGTGELFF
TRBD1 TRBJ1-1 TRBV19 CASSPGTAQNTEAFF
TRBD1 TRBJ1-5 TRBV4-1 CASSQEIGTGEFRVQPQHF
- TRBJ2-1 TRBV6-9 CASSYRLAKGEQFF
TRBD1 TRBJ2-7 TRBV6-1 CASSGDRGHLYEQYF
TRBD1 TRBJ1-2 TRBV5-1 CASSPTGNYGYTF
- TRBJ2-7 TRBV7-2 CASSRRVNPSYEQYF
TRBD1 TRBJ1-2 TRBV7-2 CASSLGQGNYGYTF
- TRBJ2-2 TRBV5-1 CASTAKSGTGELFF
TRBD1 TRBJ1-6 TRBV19 CASSTGTGDNSPLHF
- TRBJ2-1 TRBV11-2 CASRSYNEQFF
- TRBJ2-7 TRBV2 CASTSYEQYF
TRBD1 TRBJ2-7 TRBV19 CASSIQTGSTYEQYF
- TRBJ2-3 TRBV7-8 CASSLLAVGTDTQYF
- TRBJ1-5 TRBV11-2 CASSLPGQPQHF
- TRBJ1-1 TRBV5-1 CASGDSQNTEAFF
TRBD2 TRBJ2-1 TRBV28 CASSRLAGLDEQFF
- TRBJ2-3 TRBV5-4 CASSWEGGSTDTQYF
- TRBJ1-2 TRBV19 CASKETVGNYGYTF
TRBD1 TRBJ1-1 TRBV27 CASSPFGTASLGAFF
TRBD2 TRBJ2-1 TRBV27 CASTAGGAYNEQFF
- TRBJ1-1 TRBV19 CASKLQAGAQNTEAFF
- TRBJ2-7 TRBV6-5 CASSLGHGPIYEQYF
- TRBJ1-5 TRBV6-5 CASSTRTADQPQHF
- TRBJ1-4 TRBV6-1 CASRNPGGEKLFF
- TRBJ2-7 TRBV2 CASWFSPEEQYF
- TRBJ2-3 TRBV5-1 CASSLLRTPFHTDTQYF
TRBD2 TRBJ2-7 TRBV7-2 CASSSARTSWDEQYF
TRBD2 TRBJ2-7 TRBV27 CASSGLAGIYEQYF
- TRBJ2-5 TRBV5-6 CASSLWGPGTQYF